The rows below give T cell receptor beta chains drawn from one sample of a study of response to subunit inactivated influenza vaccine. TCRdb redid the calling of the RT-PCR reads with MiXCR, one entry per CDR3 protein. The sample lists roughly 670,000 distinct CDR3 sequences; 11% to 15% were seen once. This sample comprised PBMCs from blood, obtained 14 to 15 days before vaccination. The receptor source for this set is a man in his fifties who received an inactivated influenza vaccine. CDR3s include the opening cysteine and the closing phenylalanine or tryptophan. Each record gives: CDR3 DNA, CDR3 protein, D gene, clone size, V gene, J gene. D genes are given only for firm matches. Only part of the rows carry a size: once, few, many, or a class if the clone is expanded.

DNA: TGTGCCAGCAGTTACTCGGGGGTCGCAAACTCTGGGGCCAACGTCCTGACTTTC; CDR3: CASSYSGVANSGANVLTF; D: .; size: few; V: TRBV6-5; J: TRBJ2-6
DNA: TGTGCCAGCAGTGAAATGGGGGGGCTTACCCTCAATGAGCAGTTCTTC; CDR3: CASSEMGGLTLNEQFF; D: .; size: .; V: TRBV2; J: TRBJ2-1
DNA: TGCAGTGCTATAAAAGGGGTGGACGAAAAACTGTTTTTT; CDR3: CSAIKGVDEKLFF; D: .; size: .; V: TRBV20-1; J: TRBJ1-4
DNA: TGCGCCAGCAGCCAAGTAAACATTCCCTACGAGCAGTACTTC; CDR3: CASSQVNIPYEQYF; D: .; size: few; V: TRBV4-1; J: TRBJ2-7
DNA: TGCGCCAGCAGCCAAGGACAGGGAGAGGGCGAGCAGTACTTC; CDR3: CASSQGQGEGEQYF; D: TRBD1; size: .; V: TRBV4-3; J: TRBJ2-7
DNA: TGTGCCATCAGTGCACGTTTGGGGAACACCGGGGAGCTGTTTTTT; CDR3: CAISARLGNTGELFF; D: .; size: few; V: TRBV10-3; J: TRBJ2-2
DNA: TGTGCCAGCAGCTCCACCCGCAGGCGGGAGGACTCCTACGAGCAGTACTTC; CDR3: CASSSTRRREDSYEQYF; D: TRBD2; size: .; V: TRBV9; J: TRBJ2-7
DNA: TGCAGTGCTAGTCCTAGCGGGAGAGGCTACGAGCAGTACTTC; CDR3: CSASPSGRGYEQYF; D: TRBD2; size: many; V: TRBV20-1; J: TRBJ2-7
DNA: TGTGCCAGCAGCTCCGACCTGCCCTTGGAATCCTACGAGCAGTACTTC; CDR3: CASSSDLPLESYEQYF; D: .; size: .; V: TRBV7-8; J: TRBJ2-7
DNA: TGTGCCAGCAGCTTAGATCTGGGTCGACCCCTCCACTTT; CDR3: CASSLDLGRPLHF; D: .; size: .; V: TRBV7-9; J: TRBJ1-6
DNA: TGTGCCATCAGCCAGGGGGCCCAAAATGAAAAACTGTTTTTT; CDR3: CAISQGAQNEKLFF; D: TRBD1; size: few; V: TRBV10-3; J: TRBJ1-4
DNA: TGTGCCAGCAGTTACCAACCAACAGGGCTAAGCTCCTACAATGAGCAGTTCTTC; CDR3: CASSYQPTGLSSYNEQFF; D: .; size: few; V: TRBV6-2/TRBV6-3; J: TRBJ2-1
DNA: TGTGCCACCAGTGATTACAGGGGCGGCACCGGGGAGCTGTTTTTT; CDR3: CATSDYRGGTGELFF; D: TRBD1; size: few; V: TRBV24-1; J: TRBJ2-2
DNA: TGTGCCAGCAGTTATTTCACTGAAGCTTTCTTT; CDR3: CASSYFTEAFF; D: .; size: .; V: TRBV6-2/TRBV6-3; J: TRBJ1-1
DNA: TGTGCCAGCAGCCACGCCCCCAACGGGGGCAAAAACATTCAGTACTTC; CDR3: CASSHAPNGGKNIQYF; D: .; size: few; V: TRBV3-1; J: TRBJ2-4
DNA: TGTGCCAGCAGCTTAACTAGCACAGATACGCAGTATTTT; CDR3: CASSLTSTDTQYF; D: .; size: many; V: TRBV27; J: TRBJ2-3
DNA: TGTGCCAGCAGCTTAGGACCAGGGGGCCTCTATGGCTACACCTTC; CDR3: CASSLGPGGLYGYTF; D: TRBD1; size: few; V: TRBV7-9; J: TRBJ1-2
DNA: TGCAGTGCAAACCGGGACCCTCCCTACGAGCAGTACTTC; CDR3: CSANRDPPYEQYF; D: .; size: .; V: TRBV20-1; J: TRBJ2-7
DNA: TGTGCCAGCAGTACAGGGACCTCCTACGAGCAGTACTTC; CDR3: CASSTGTSYEQYF; D: .; size: many; V: TRBV12-3/TRBV12-4; J: TRBJ2-7
DNA: TGCAGCGTTGCGGCCCCCGGGGGGACCCAGTACTTC; CDR3: CSVAAPGGTQYF; D: .; size: few; V: TRBV29-1; J: TRBJ2-5
DNA: TGTGCCAGCAGCCCTACCCCAGCAGGGTTCTCCTACGAGCAGTACTTC; CDR3: CASSPTPAGFSYEQYF; D: .; size: .; V: TRBV9; J: TRBJ2-7
DNA: TGTGCCAGCAGCTTCCGAGCGGGACAGCCATCCTACGAGCAGTACTTC; CDR3: CASSFRAGQPSYEQYF; D: .; size: few; V: TRBV7-9; J: TRBJ2-7
DNA: TGTGCCAGCAGCTTACGGGTTGCTAGCGGGACCAATGAGCAGTTCTTC; CDR3: CASSLRVASGTNEQFF; D: TRBD2; size: .; V: TRBV7-2; J: TRBJ2-1
DNA: TGTGCCAGTAGAGCCCCCGGGACAGGGCCCTACAATGAGCAGTTCTTC; CDR3: CASRAPGTGPYNEQFF; D: TRBD1; size: .; V: TRBV19; J: TRBJ2-1
DNA: TGTGCCAGCAGCTTGCAAATGGGGAACACTGAAGCTTTCTTT; CDR3: CASSLQMGNTEAFF; D: .; size: few; V: TRBV7-9; J: TRBJ1-1
DNA: TGTGCCAGCACCGGACTAGCGGGGGGGCAAGAGACCCAGTACTTC; CDR3: CASTGLAGGQETQYF; D: TRBD2; size: .; V: TRBV2; J: TRBJ2-5
DNA: TGCGCCAGCAGTGGGGCGTCGGGACAGGACCAAGAGACCCAGTACTTC; CDR3: CASSGASGQDQETQYF; D: TRBD1; size: .; V: TRBV10-1; J: TRBJ2-5